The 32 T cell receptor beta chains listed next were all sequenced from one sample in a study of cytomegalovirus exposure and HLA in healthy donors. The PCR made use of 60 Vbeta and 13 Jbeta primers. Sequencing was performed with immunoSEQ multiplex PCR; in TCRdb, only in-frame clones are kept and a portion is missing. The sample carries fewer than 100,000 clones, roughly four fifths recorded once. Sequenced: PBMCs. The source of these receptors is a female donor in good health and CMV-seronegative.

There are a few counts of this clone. The DNA of the CDR3 is TGTGCCAGCAGCTTGTCTAGGACTAGCATGAATGGAGAGCTGTTTTTT. Its translation is CASSLSRTSMNGELFF. The rearrangement joins TRBV11-2 to TRBJ2-2, with 8 bases that match TRBD2. Germline loops: CDR1 SGHAT, CDR2 FQNNGV. The CDR3 is 16 amino acids. The ends lost 3 bases at V and 11 bases at J; junction bases unmatched: 14.

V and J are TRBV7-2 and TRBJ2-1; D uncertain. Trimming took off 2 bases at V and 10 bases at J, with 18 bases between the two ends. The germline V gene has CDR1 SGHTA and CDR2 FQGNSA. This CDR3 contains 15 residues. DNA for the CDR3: TGTGCCAGCAGCTTAAGGATTGCGACAAATGCCGAGCAGTTCTTC. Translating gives CASSLRIATNAEQFF.

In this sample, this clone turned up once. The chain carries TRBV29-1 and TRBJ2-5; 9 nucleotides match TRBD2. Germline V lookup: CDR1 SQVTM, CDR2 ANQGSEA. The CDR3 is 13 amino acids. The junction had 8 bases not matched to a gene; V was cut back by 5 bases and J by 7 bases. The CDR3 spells CSVRAGGGGTQYF. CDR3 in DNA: TGCAGCGTTCGAGCGGGAGGAGGTGGGACCCAGTACTTC.

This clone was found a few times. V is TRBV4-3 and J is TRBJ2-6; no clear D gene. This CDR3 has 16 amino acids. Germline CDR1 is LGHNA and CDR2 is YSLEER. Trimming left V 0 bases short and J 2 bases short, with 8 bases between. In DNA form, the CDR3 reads TGCGCCAGCAGCCAAGATATCGGAGCTGGGGCCAACGTCCTGACTTTC. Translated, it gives CASSQDIGAGANVLTF.

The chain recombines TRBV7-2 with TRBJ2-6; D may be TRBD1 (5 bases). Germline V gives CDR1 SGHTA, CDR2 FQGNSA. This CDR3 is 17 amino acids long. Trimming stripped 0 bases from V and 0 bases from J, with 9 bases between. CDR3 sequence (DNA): TGTGCCAGCAGCTTAGCAGGGGCCTACTCTGGGGCCAACGTCCTGACTTTC. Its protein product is CASSLAGAYSGANVLTF.

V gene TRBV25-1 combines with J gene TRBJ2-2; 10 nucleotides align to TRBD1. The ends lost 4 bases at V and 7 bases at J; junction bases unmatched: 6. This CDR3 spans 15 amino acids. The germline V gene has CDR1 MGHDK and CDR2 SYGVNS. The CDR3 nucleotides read TGTGCCAGCAGTGCAGACAGGGGGCGCGGCGGGGAGCTGTTTTTT. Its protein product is CASSADRGRGGELFF.

This chain's CDR3 is CASSPDNRLGQYF. The CDR3, as DNA: TGTGCCAGCAGTCCCGACAACCGGTTGGGGCAGTACTTC. The chain links TRBV6-1 to TRBJ2-7, with D hard to call. Germline V gene sequence: CDR1 MNHNS, CDR2 SASEGT. The V end lost 5 bases, the J end lost 9 bases, and 17 bases lay between the germline ends. This CDR3 region has 13 residues.

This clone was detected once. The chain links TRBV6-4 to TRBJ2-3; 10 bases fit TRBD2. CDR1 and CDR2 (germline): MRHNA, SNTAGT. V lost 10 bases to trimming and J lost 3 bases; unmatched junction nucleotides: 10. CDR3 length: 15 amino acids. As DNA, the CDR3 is TGTGCCACCGCCCCTAGCGGGAGCGGGACAGATACGCAGTATTTT. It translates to CATAPSGSGTDTQYF.

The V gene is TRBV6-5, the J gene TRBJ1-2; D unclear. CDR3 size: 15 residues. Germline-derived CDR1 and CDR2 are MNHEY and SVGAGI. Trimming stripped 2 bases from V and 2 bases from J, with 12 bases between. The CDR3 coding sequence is TGTGCCAGCAGTTACGATGGGCCAGAGAACTATGGCTACACCTTC. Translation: CASSYDGPENYGYTF.

The CDR3 reads CASCTVTGDYGYTF. CDR3 nucleotide sequence: TGTGCCTCCTGTACTGTGACAGGGGACTATGGCTACACCTTC. The chain links TRBV6-5 to TRBJ1-2; 8 nucleotides line up with TRBD1. Germline trimming cut 11 bases from V and 3 bases from J; bases unmatched to any gene: 11. The CDR3 is made up of 14 amino acids. Per germline, CDR1 MNHEY and CDR2 SVGAGI.

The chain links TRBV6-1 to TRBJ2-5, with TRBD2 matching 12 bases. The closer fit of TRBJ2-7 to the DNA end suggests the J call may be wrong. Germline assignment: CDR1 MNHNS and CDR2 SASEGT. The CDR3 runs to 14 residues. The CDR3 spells CASSRTSGDYEQYF. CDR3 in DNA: TGTGCCAGCAGTAGGACTAGCGGGGATTACGAGCAGTACTTC.

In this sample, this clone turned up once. The CDR3 here is CASSRRGTSGTDTQYF. The CDR3 bases are TGTGCCAGCAGCCGCCGTGGGACTAGCGGTACAGATACGCAGTATTTT. V usage is TRBV7-9 and J usage is TRBJ2-3, with 11 bases that match TRBD2. The junction had 7 bases not matched to a gene; V was cut back by 5 bases and J by 3 bases. The germline V gene encodes CDR1 SEHNR and CDR2 FQNEAQ (reference sequence). The CDR3 spans 16 residues.

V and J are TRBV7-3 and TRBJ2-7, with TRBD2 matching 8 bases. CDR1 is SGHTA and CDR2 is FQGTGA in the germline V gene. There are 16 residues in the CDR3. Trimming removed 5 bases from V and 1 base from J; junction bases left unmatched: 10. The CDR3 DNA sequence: TGTGCCAGCAGCCTCGGGGGGGAGCGGGGGTCCTACGAGCAGTACTTC. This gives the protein CASSLGGERGSYEQYF.

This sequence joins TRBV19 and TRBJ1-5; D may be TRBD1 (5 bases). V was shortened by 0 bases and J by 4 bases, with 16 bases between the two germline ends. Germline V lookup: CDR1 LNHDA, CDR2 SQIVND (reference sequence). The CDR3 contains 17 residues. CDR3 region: CASSIDRSRTTNQPQHF. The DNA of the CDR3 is TGTGCCAGTAGTATAGATCGCAGTAGGACAACTAATCAGCCCCAGCATTTT.

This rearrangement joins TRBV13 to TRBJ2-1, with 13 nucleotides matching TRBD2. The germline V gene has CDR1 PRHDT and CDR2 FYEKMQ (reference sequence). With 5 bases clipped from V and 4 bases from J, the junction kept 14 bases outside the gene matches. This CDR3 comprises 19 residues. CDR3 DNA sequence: TGTGCCAGCAGCATCCCATCCCGGACTAGCGGGGGCCGGTACAATGAGCAGTTCTTC. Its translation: CASSIPSRTSGGRYNEQFF.

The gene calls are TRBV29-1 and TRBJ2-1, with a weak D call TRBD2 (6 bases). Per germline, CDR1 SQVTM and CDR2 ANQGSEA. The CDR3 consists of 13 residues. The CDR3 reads CTVRGGSYNEQFF. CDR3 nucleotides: TGCACGGTGCGGGGAGGCTCCTACAATGAGCAGTTCTTC.

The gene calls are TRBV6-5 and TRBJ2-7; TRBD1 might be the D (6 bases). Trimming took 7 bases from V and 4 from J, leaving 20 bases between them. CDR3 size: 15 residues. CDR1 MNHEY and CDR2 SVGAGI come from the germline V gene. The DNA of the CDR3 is TGTGCCAGCATTACAGGGACCGAGTATGGGTACGAGCAGTACTTC. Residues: CASITGTEYGYEQYF.

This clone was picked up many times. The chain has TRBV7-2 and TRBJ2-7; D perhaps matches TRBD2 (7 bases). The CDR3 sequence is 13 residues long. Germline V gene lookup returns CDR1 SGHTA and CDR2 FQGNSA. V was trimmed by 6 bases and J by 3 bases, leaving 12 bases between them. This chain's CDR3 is CASRAGTSYEQYF. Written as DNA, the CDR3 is TGTGCCAGCAGAGCGGGGACAAGCTACGAGCAGTACTTC.

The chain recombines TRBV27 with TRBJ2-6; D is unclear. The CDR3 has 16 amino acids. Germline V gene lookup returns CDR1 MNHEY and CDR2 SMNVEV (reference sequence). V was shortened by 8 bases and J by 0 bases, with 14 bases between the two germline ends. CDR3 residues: CASLPGYFSGANVLTF. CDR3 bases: TGTGCCAGCCTCCCGGGTTACTTCTCTGGGGCCAACGTCCTGACTTTC.

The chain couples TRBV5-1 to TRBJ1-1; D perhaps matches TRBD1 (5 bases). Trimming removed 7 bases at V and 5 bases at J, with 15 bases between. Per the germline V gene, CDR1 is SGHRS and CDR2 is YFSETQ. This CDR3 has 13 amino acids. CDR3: CASARQGGTEAFF. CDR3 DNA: TGCGCCAGCGCTAGGCAGGGAGGGACTGAAGCTTTCTTT.

Here the CDR3 reads CASSATGQGVDGYTF. The CDR3 DNA reads TGTGCCAGCAGTGCCACGGGACAGGGGGTTGATGGCTACACCTTC. V and J are TRBV2 and TRBJ1-2; 11 bases are a match to TRBD1. The CDR3 sequence is 15 residues long. Germline V lookup: CDR1 SNHLY, CDR2 FYNNEI. The J segment lost 6 bases and the V segment lost 4 bases, leaving 7 bases of the junction unmatched.

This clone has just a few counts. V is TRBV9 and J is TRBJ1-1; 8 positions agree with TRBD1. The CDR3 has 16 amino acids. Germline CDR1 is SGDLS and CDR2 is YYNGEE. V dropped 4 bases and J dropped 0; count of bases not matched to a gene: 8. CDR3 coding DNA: TGTGCCAGCAGCTCCCGGACAGGGCCTATGAACACTGAAGCTTTCTTT. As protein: CASSSRTGPMNTEAFF. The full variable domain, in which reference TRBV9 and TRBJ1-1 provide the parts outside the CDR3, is DSGVTQTPKHLITATGQRVTLRCSPRSGDLSVYWYQQSLDQGLQFLIQYYNGEERAKGNILERFSAQQFPDLHSELNLSSLELGDSALYFCASSSRTGPMNTEAFFGQGTRLTVV.

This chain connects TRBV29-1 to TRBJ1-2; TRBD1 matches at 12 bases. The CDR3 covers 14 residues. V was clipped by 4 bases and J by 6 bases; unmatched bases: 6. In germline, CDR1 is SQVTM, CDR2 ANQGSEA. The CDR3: CSVVKGQGANGYTF. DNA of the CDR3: TGCAGCGTTGTAAAGGGACAGGGGGCAAATGGCTACACCTTC. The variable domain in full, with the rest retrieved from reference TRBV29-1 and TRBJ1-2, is SAVISQKPSRDICQRGTSLTIQCQVDSQVTMMFWYRQQPGQSLTLIATANQGSEATYESGFVIDKFPISRPNLTFSTLTVSNMSPEDSSIYLCSVVKGQGANGYTFGSGTRLTVV.

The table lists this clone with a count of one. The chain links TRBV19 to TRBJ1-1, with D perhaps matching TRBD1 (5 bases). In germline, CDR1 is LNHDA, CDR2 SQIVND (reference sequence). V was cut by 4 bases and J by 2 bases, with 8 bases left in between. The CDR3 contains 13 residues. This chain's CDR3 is CASSSQGNTEAFF. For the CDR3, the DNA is TGTGCCAGTAGTAGCCAGGGAAACACTGAAGCTTTCTTT.

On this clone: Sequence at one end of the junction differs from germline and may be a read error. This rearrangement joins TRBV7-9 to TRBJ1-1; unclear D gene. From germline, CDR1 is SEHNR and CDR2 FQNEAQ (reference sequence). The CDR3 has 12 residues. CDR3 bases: TGTTCCAGCAGCTTTTCGGGGTCTGAAGCTTTCTTT. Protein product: CSSSFSGSEAFF. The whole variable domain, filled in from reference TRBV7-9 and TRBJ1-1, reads DTGVSQNPRHKITKRGQNVTFRCDPISEHNRLYWYRQTLGQGPEFLTYFQNEAQLEKSRLLSDRFSAERPKGSFSTLEIQRTEQGDSAMYLCSSSFSGSEAFFGQGTRLTVV.

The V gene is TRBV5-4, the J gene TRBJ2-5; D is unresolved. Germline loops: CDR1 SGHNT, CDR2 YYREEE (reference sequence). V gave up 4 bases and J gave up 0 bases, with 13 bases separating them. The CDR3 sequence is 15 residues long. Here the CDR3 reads CASSQKAGNQETQYF. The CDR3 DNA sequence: TGTGCCAGCAGCCAAAAGGCAGGTAACCAAGAGACCCAGTACTTC.

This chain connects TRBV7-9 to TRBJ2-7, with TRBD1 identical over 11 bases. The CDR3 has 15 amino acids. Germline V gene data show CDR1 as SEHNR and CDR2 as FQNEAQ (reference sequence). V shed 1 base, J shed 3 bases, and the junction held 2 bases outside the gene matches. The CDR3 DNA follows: TGTGCCAGCAGCTTAGGCGGGACAGGGGGCTACGAGCAGTACTTC. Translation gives CASSLGGTGGYEQYF.

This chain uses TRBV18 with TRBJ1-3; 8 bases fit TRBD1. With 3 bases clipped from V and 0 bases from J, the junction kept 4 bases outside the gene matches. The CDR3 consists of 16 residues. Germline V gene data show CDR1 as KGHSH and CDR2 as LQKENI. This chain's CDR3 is CASSPDRVTSGNTIYF. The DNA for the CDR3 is TGTGCCAGCTCACCGGACAGGGTTACCTCTGGAAACACCATATATTTT.

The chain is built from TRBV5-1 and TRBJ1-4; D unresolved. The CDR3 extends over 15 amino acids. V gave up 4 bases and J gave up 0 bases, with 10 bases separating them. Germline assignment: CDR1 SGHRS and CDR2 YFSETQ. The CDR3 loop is CASSPVVSTNEKLFF. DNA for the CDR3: TGCGCCAGCAGCCCAGTTGTGTCAACTAATGAAAAACTGTTTTTT.

DNA of the CDR3: TGTGCCAGCAGCTTGGCCCCCCCGACAGCCGGGTACTACGAGCAGTACTTC. This sequence encodes CASSLAPPTAGYYEQYF. The chain couples TRBV5-5 to TRBJ2-7, with D perhaps TRBD1 (5 bases). This CDR3 is 17 amino acids long. Germline assignment: CDR1 SGHKS and CDR2 YYEKEE (reference sequence). With 0 bases removed from V and 3 bases from J, the gap between germline ends came to 19 bases.

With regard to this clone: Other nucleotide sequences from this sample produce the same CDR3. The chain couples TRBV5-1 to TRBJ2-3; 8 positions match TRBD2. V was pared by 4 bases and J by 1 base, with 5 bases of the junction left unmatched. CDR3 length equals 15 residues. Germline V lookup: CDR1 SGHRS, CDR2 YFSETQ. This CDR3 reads CASSLTSGRTDTQYF. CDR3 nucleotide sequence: TGCGCCAGCAGCCTAACTAGCGGACGCACAGATACGCAGTATTTT.

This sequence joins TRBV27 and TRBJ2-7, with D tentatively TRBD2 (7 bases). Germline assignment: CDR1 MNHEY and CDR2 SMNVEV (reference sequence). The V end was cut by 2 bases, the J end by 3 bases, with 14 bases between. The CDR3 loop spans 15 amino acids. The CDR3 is CASSLSGGAGYEQYF. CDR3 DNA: TGTGCCAGCAGTTTAAGTGGGGGGGCAGGCTACGAGCAGTACTTC.